The entry below describes one T cell receptor beta chain. The CDR3 contains 12 residues. V was cut by 2 bases and J by 16 bases, with 15 bases left in between. Germline lookup yields CDR1 SGHTA and CDR2 FQGTGA. Clones were read by immunoSEQ multiplex PCR, and TCRdb kept only the in-frame ones, dropping some. In the table there are fewer than 110,000 clones, roughly 93% of which are singletons. This entry belongs to a study of T cell changes during pregnancy in multiple sclerosis. This chain uses TRBV7-3 with TRBJ2-1; weak D call: TRBD1 (6 bases). The TCR comes from a female donor with multiple sclerosis, enrolled in a pregnancy study. This specimen consisted of peripheral blood, obtained after pregnancy. The DNA of the CDR3 is TGTGCCAGCAGCTTATCACGGACAGAGGTCTTCTTC. Its protein product is CASSLSRTEVFF.